The clone carrying this TCR beta chain was seen repeatedly, ten times or more. Its antigen is not known. Noted time point: pre-sensitization, week 0. The treatment was: therapeutic diphenylcyclopropenone sensitization with weekly scalp DPC. Blood, whole and unfractionated, served as the source for total RNA extraction. TCRdb ran MiXCR on the RACE reads and lists one entry per CDR3 protein. The sample comprises more than 300,000 distinct CDR3 sequences, 4.5% to 6% of which are singletons, and approximately 2.4% rests with the top ten. This specimen comes from a study of human T cells and chemical hapten exposure. With V trimmed by 3 bases and J by 6 bases, 18 bases remained unmatched. The CDR3 is 18 amino acids. CDR1 and CDR2 from the germline V gene are MNHEY and SVGAGI. General study points: Given that the donors had alopecia, their immune response may differ from that seen in healthy people. Counts of TCRs expanded at PT1 correlated positively with patch test score.

This rearrangement joins TRBV6-5 to TRBJ2-5; 8 bases align to TRBD2. The sequence derives from a woman in her fifties or sixties with alopecia areata. Some clones in this sample may be carry-over from other donors' samples. The sample in question was whole blood, obtained in connection with sensitization to the hapten diphenylcyclopropenone (DPC). The CDR3 DNA follows: TGTGCCAGCAGTTATCGGGCTCCCTCTGTGCGGGGGGAACAGACCCAGTACTTC. The encoded protein is CASSYRAPSVRGEQTQYF.